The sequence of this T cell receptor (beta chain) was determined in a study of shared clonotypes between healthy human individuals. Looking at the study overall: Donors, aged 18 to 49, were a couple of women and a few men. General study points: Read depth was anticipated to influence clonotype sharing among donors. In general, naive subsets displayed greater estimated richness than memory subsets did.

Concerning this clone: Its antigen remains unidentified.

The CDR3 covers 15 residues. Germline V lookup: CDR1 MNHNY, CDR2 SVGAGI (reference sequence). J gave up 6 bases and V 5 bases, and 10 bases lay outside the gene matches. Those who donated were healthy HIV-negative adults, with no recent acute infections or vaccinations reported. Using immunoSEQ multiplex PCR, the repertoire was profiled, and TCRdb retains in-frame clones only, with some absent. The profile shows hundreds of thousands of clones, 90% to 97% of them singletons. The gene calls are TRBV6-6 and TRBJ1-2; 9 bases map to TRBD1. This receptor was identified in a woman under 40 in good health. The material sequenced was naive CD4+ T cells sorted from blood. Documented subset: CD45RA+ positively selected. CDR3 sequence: CASSTGTGKLDGYTF. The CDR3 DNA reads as TGTGCCAGCAGTACCGGGACAGGGAAGTTAGATGGCTACACCTTC.